This section outlines one T cell receptor (beta chain) sequence together with its context. The source of the sample is a study of blood T cell repertoires in COVID-19. As for the study in general: Spain, Italy and the United States supplied samples that represented acute and convalescent COVID-19. PBMCs, B-cell-depleted T cells, or T cells provided the cDNA or gDNA that made up the material.

How the authors handled the data: Quantification of nucleated cells was approximated via reference gene primer amplification. Repertoires were generated with immunoSEQ multiplex PCR, while TCRdb's copy carries only in-frame clones and drops some. V and J calls and clone size are those listed in that table; D and trimming were worked out from the DNA. Of approximately 77,000 clones listed, approximately 89% are singletons. CDR1 is SGDLS and CDR2 is YYNGEE in the germline V gene. V shed 1 base and J shed 3 bases, with 8 bases lying between them. The CDR3 contains 14 residues. Specimen: peripheral blood. The sequence was collected from a woman of 80 years or more with acute or convalescent COVID-19. The rearrangement joins TRBV9 to TRBJ1-5; D is undetermined. The CDR3 loop is CASSVLADNQPQHF. In nucleotides, the CDR3 is TGTGCCAGCAGCGTATTGGCGGACAATCAGCCCCAGCATTTT.